This T cell receptor (beta chain) was recovered during a study of radiotherapy plus CTLA-4 blockade in lung cancer. Study-level background: Objective response rate was about 18%; disease control rate, about 28%.

Study-level findings and limits: How blood T cell clones changed early, along with interferon-beta, reportedly forecast response best. Among blood TCR repertoires after radiotherapy plus ipilimumab, tumor-derived clones expanded.

TCRdb's copy holds only in-frame clones and misses some; the assay was immunoSEQ multiplex PCR. Found here are more than 90,000 clones, roughly 85% of them singletons; the top ten hold 25%. The study treated chemo-refractory metastatic non-small-cell lung cancer patients with focal radiation plus ipilimumab CTLA-4 blockade. On this clone itself: The antigen is not known.

CDR1 is SGDLS and CDR2 is YYNGEE in the germline V gene. This CDR3 is built from 15 residues. J lost 3 bases, V lost 4 bases, and 5 bases had no gene match. The source material was peripheral blood, sampled from a patient treated with radiotherapy plus ipilimumab. The clonotype originates from a human donor with non-small cell lung cancer that progressed on radiotherapy plus ipilimumab. The chain has TRBV9 and TRBJ2-3; 10 nucleotides line up with TRBD2. The CDR3 DNA is TGTGCCAGCAGCAACATAGCGGGAGGAACAGATACGCAGTATTTT. As protein: CASSNIAGGTDTQYF.